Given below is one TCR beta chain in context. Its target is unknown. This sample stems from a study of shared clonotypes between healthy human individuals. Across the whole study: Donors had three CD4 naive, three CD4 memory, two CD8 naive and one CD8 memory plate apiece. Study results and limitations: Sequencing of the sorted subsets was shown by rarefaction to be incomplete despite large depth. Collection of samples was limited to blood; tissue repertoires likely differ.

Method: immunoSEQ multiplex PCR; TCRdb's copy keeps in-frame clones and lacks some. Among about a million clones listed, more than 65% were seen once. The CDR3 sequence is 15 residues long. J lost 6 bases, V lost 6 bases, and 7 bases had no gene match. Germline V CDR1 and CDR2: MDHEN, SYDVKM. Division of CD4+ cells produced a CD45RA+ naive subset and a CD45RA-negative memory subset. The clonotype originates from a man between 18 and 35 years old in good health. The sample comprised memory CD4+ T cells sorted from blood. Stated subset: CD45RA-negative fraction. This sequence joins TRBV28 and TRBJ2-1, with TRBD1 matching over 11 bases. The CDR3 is CASSLGGTGGNEQFF. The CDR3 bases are TGTGCCAGCAGCCTAGGGGGGACAGGGGGCAATGAGCAGTTCTTC.